The 22 T cell receptor beta chains below come from one sample, sequenced in a study of cytomegalovirus exposure and HLA in healthy donors. The PCR was carried out with 60 Vbeta primers and 13 Jbeta primers. The repertoire was sequenced with immunoSEQ multiplex PCR; TCRdb's copy has only in-frame clones and lacks some. The sample lists some 170,000 clones, roughly 77% occurring once. Sequenced material: PBMCs. These receptors all come from a man aged 18 to 30 in good health and CMV-seropositive.

The chain couples TRBV4-2 to TRBJ2-3; unclear D gene. The CDR3 runs 16 residues. The V and J ends lost 4 bases and 2 bases respectively, with 16 bases between them. Germline CDR1 LGHNA, CDR2 YNFKEQ. CDR3 sequence: CASSPRVAVDTDTQYF. The CDR3 coding sequence is TGTGCCAGCAGCCCTCGAGTGGCGGTCGACACAGATACGCAGTATTTT.

This sequence joins TRBV5-1 and TRBJ1-4; D possibly corresponds to TRBD1 (5 bases). Germline lookup yields CDR1 SGHRS and CDR2 YFSETQ. Trimming left V 5 bases short and J 0 bases short, with 11 bases between. This CDR3 comprises 15 residues. CDR3 in amino acids: CASRETVATNEKLFF. CDR3 DNA: TGCGCCAGCAGGGAGACAGTTGCAACTAATGAAAAACTGTTTTTT. The whole variable domain, filled in from reference TRBV5-1 and TRBJ1-4, reads KAGVTQTPRYLIKTRGQQVTLSCSPISGHRSVSWYQQTPGQGLQFLFEYFSETQRNKGNFPGRFSGRQFSNSRSEMNVSTLELGDSALYLCASRETVATNEKLFFGSGTQLSVL.

The chain joins TRBV29-1 to TRBJ1-3; unclear D gene. Looked up from germline, CDR1 is SQVTM and CDR2 is ANQGSEA. This CDR3 has 12 amino acids. Trimming removed 4 bases at V and 1 base at J, with 5 bases between. The CDR3 region is CSVATSGNTIYF. The DNA of the CDR3 is TGCAGCGTTGCGACATCTGGAAACACCATATATTTT.

A few counts support this clone. The V and J genes are TRBV27 and TRBJ2-1; 8 nucleotides line up with TRBD2. Germline CDR1 is MNHEY and CDR2 is SMNVEV (reference sequence). The V segment lost 3 bases and the J segment 7 bases; nucleotides outside the gene matches: 14. The CDR3 sequence is 17 residues long. DNA of the CDR3: TGTGCCAGCAGTTTCCAGAGGAGCGGGAGTATGGTAAATGAGCAGTTCTTC. Its translation: CASSFQRSGSMVNEQFF.

This rearrangement joins TRBV11-3 to TRBJ2-5; 11 bases match TRBD1. Germline CDR1 SGHNT, CDR2 YENEEA. The V gene end was trimmed by 5 bases and the J gene end by 1 base; junction bases not matched to a gene: 9. The CDR3 spans 17 residues. The CDR3 sequence is CASSPGRDRGFQETQYF. The DNA for the CDR3 is TGTGCCAGCAGCCCTGGCCGGGACAGGGGGTTCCAAGAGACCCAGTACTTC.

V gene TRBV9 combines with J gene TRBJ2-1; 12 nucleotides line up with TRBD2. CDR1 SGDLS and CDR2 YYNGEE come from the germline V gene. The CDR3 sequence is 16 residues long. V lost 3 bases and J lost 10; bases outside the gene matches: 11. In DNA form, the CDR3 reads TGTGCCAGCAGCGCCACTGGACTAGCGGGGTCTTGGGAGCAGTTCTTC. Protein sequence: CASSATGLAGSWEQFF.

V gene TRBV6-1 combines with J gene TRBJ1-1, with 8 bases that match TRBD1. CDR1 and CDR2 from the germline V gene are MNHNS and SASEGT. This CDR3 is 12 amino acids long. The J segment lost 10 bases and the V segment lost 3 bases, leaving 4 bases of the junction unmatched. Here the CDR3 reads CASSDDRGLAFF. CDR3 nucleotide sequence: TGTGCCAGCAGTGACGACAGGGGTCTAGCTTTCTTT.

The CDR3 nucleotides read TGTGCCAGCAGCTTGGACAGGGGCACAGATACGCAGTATTTT. Its protein product is CASSLDRGTDTQYF. This chain joins TRBV5-5 and TRBJ2-3; D may be TRBD1 (6 bases). Trimming removed 0 bases at V and 1 base at J, with 6 bases between. The CDR3 loop spans 14 amino acids. From germline, CDR1 is SGHKS and CDR2 YYEKEE (reference sequence).

The chain links TRBV10-3 to TRBJ1-2; D is unclear. The CDR3 extends over 11 amino acids. The V and J ends lost 5 bases and 8 bases respectively, with 9 bases between them. CDR1 and CDR2 from the germline V gene are ENHRY and SYGVKD. Here the CDR3 reads CAISLGRGYTF. DNA for the CDR3: TGTGCCATCAGTCTTGGGAGGGGCTACACCTTC.

This clone was counted between two and nine times. This chain joins TRBV28 and TRBJ2-3, with 7 bases lining up with TRBD2. The CDR3 consists of 16 residues. Trimming at V came to 4 bases and at J to 0 bases, leaving 7 bases not matched to a gene. Germline CDR1 MDHEN, CDR2 SYDVKM. CDR3 sequence reads: CASSSPRGGSTDTQYF. The CDR3 DNA reads TGTGCCAGCAGTTCCCCACGCGGGGGAAGCACAGATACGCAGTATTTT.

In the case of this clone: Sequence at one end of the junction differs from germline and may be a read error. The chain recombines TRBV5-6 with TRBJ1-2; D is perhaps TRBD1 (6 bases). CDR1 and CDR2 from the germline V gene are SGHDT and YYEEEE. The CDR3 length is 14 residues. DNA for the CDR3: TGTGCCAGCAACTTGGATGGGGGCCCTTATGGCTACACCTTC. Translation: CASNLDGGPYGYTF. Full variable domain (outside the CDR3, taken from reference TRBV5-6 and TRBJ1-2): DAGVTQSPTHLIKTRGQQVTLRCSPKSGHDTVSWYQQALGQGPQFIFQYYEEEERQRGNFPDRFSGHQFPNYSSELNVNALLLGDSALYLCASNLDGGPYGYTFGSGTRLTVV.

CDR3 nucleotide sequence: TGTGCCAGTAGTGATCCGGGACAGGGGGGCAACTATGGCTACACCTTC. Its protein is CASSDPGQGGNYGYTF. The chain links TRBV19 to TRBJ1-2, with TRBD1 matching 11 bases. From germline, CDR1 is LNHDA and CDR2 SQIVND (reference sequence). Trimming took 5 bases from V and 2 from J; bases not matched to a gene: 7. This CDR3 spans 16 amino acids.

The CDR3: CASSSGLAGAEQYV. DNA of the CDR3: TGTGCCAGCAGCTCAGGACTAGCGGGAGCCGAGCAGTACGTC. This rearrangement joins TRBV7-2 to TRBJ2-7, with 13 positions matching TRBD2. Germline CDR1 is SGHTA and CDR2 is FQGNSA. The trim removed 4 bases at V and 6 bases at J, leaving 3 bases unmatched. This CDR3 has 14 amino acids.

This sequence joins TRBV11-2 and TRBJ1-1; D perhaps matches TRBD1 (5 bases). Trimming took 6 bases from V and 5 from J, leaving 16 bases between them. Germline V gene sequence: CDR1 SGHAT, CDR2 FQNNGV. This CDR3 contains 14 residues. CDR3 nucleotides: TGTGCCAGCAGATTAAGTGGGGGAGGGACTGAAGCTTTCTTT. Amino acid sequence: CASRLSGGGTEAFF.

V usage is TRBV19 and J usage is TRBJ1-2; 9 bases fit TRBD1. CDR1 is LNHDA, CDR2 SQIVND, per germline (reference sequence). CDR3 length: 14 residues. Unmatched junction bases numbered 8, after V lost 8 bases and J lost 4 bases. The CDR3 region is CASALQGASYGYTF. CDR3 sequence (DNA): TGTGCCAGTGCACTACAGGGGGCCAGCTATGGCTACACCTTC.

The rearrangement joins TRBV7-8 to TRBJ2-1, with 9 bases aligning to TRBD1. Germline assignment: CDR1 SGHVS and CDR2 FQNEAQ. This CDR3 contains 15 residues. Trimming at V came to 0 bases and at J to 6 bases, leaving 3 bases not matched to a gene. The CDR3 nucleotides are TGTGCCAGCAGCTTAGCGACGACAGGGGGCAATGAGCAGTTCTTC. Residues: CASSLATTGGNEQFF.

This clone was observed once. The gene calls are TRBV30 and TRBJ2-1; D perhaps matches TRBD1 (5 bases). V was pared by 2 bases and J by 5 bases, with 10 bases between. The CDR3 is 13 amino acids. Germline-derived CDR1 and CDR2 are GTSNPN and SVGIG (reference sequence). The CDR3 nucleotides read TGTGCCTGGAGTCATGACAGTAACAATGAGCAGTTCTTC. Amino acids: CAWSHDSNNEQFF.

The V gene is TRBV9, the J gene TRBJ2-2, with 7 bases fitting TRBD1. The CDR3 length is 15 residues. CDR1 and CDR2 (germline): SGDLS, YYNGEE. J was trimmed by 0 bases and V by 2 bases; bases with no gene match: 1. The CDR3 region has the DNA TGTGCCAGCAGCGTGGGGACAGCGAACACCGGGGAGCTGTTTTTT. Protein sequence: CASSVGTANTGELFF.

This clone was counted between two and nine times. The chain combines TRBV6-1 with TRBJ2-7; 10 positions agree with TRBD2. The trim removed 11 bases at V and 2 bases at J, leaving 6 bases unmatched. The CDR3 loop spans 13 amino acids. The germline V gene encodes CDR1 MNHNS and CDR2 SASEGT. CDR3 sequence reads: CAGGAGGTYEQYV. CDR3 bases: TGTGCCGGTGGAGCGGGAGGGACCTACGAGCAGTACGTC.

This chain uses TRBV27 with TRBJ1-4; unclear D gene. The germline V and J ends were trimmed by 5 bases and 4 bases, with 8 bases remaining between them. CDR1 and CDR2 (germline): MNHEY, SMNVEV (reference sequence). The CDR3 has 13 residues. The CDR3 here is CASSEQLNEKLFF. The CDR3 DNA is TGTGCCAGCAGTGAACAGCTTAATGAAAAACTGTTTTTT.

The V gene is TRBV11-2, the J gene TRBJ2-7; 8 bases align to TRBD1. This CDR3 contains 15 residues. Germline V lookup: CDR1 SGHAT, CDR2 FQNNGV. V shed 5 bases and J 2 bases; nucleotides not matched to a gene: 8. The CDR3 reads CASSPREDRAYEQYV. In DNA form, the CDR3 reads TGTGCCAGCAGCCCTCGCGAGGACAGGGCCTACGAGCAGTACGTC.

A note on this clone: The junction and the germline gene differ at one end; a read error may be behind it. J is TRBJ1-5 and V is TRBV7-9; D is unresolved. Germline loops: CDR1 SEHNR, CDR2 FQNEAQ (reference sequence). The CDR3 length is 12 residues. The CDR3 nucleotides are TGTTCCAGCACAGCGGACAATCAGCCCCAGCATTTT. The encoded protein is CSSTADNQPQHF.